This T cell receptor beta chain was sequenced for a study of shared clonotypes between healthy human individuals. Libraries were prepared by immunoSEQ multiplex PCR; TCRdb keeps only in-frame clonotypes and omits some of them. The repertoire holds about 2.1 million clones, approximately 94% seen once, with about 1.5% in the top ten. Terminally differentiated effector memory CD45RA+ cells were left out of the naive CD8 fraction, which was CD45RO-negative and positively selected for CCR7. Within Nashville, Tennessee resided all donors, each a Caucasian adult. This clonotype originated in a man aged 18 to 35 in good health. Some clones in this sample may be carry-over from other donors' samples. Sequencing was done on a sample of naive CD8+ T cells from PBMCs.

CDR3 sequence reads: CSGVGSPYEQYF. CDR3 nucleotide sequence: TGCAGCGGGGTCGGGAGTCCCTACGAGCAGTACTTC. The chain carries TRBV29-1 and TRBJ2-7, with D perhaps TRBD2 (6 bases). The CDR3 is 12 amino acids. Germline assignment: CDR1 SQVTM and CDR2 ANQGSEA. V gave up 7 bases and J gave up 2 bases, with 12 bases separating them.